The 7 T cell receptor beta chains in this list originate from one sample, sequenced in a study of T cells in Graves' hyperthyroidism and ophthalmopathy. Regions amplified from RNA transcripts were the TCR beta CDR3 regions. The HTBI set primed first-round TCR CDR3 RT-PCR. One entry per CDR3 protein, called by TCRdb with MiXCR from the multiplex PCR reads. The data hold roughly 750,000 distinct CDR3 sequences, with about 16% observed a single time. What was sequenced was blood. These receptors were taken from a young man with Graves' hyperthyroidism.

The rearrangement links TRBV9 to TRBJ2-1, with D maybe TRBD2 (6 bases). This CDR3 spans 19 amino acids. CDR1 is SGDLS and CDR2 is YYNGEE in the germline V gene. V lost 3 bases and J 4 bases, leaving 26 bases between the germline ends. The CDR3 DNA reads TGTGCCAGCAGCGCCCCGAGCGTCCGTAGTGCGGGGAGATACAATGAGCAGTTCTTC. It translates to CASSAPSVRSAGRYNEQFF.

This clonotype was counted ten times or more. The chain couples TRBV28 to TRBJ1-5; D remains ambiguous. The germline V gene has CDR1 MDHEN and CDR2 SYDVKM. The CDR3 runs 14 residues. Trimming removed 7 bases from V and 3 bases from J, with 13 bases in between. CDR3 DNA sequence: TGTGCCAGCAAAAGGAACCTTTACAATCAGCCCCAGCATTTT. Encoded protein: CASKRNLYNQPQHF.

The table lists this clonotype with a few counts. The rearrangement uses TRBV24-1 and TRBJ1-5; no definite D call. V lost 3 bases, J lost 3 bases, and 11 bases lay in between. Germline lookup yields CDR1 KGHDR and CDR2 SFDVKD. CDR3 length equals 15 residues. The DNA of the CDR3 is TGTGCCACCAGTGATAGGGATCCCTACAATCAGCCCCAGCATTTT. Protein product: CATSDRDPYNQPQHF.

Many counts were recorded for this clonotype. The CDR3 nucleotides read TGTGCCAGCAGCCACGACCTAACAGGGACCTACGAGCAGTACTTC. This codes for CASSHDLTGTYEQYF. The rearrangement joins TRBV3-1 to TRBJ2-7; the D gene is possibly TRBD1 (6 bases). This CDR3 has 15 amino acids. Trimming left V 3 bases short and J 2 bases short, with 14 bases between. Germline values: CDR1 LGHDT, CDR2 YNNKEL (reference sequence).

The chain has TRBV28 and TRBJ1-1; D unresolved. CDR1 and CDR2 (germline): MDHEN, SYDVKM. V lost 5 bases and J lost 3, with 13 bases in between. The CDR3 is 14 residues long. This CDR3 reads CASSLGLGYTEAFF. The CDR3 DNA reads TGTGCCAGCAGTCTCGGCTTAGGGTACACTGAAGCTTTCTTT. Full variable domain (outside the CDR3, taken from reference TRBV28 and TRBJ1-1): DVKVTQSSRYLVKRTGEKVFLECVQDMDHENMFWYRQDPGLGLRLIYFSYDVKMKEKGDIPEGYSVSREKKERFSLILESASTNQTSMYLCASSLGLGYTEAFFGQGTRLTVV.

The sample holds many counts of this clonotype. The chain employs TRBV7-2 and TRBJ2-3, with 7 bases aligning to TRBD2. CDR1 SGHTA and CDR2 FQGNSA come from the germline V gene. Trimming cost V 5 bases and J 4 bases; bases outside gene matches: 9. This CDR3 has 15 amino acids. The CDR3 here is CASSAWGGAADTQYF. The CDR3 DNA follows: TGTGCCAGCAGCGCATGGGGGGGAGCGGCAGATACGCAGTATTTT.

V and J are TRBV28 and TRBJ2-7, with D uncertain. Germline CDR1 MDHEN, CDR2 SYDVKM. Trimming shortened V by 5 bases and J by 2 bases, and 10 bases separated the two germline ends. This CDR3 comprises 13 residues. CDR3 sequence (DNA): TGTGCCAGCAGTCACACACCTACCTACGAGCAGTACTTC. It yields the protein CASSHTPTYEQYF.